The 8 T cell receptor beta chains below come from one sample, sequenced in a study of blood T cell repertoires in COVID-19. Libraries were prepared by immunoSEQ multiplex PCR; TCRdb keeps only in-frame clonotypes and omits some of them. The repertoire holds around 300,000 clones, with roughly 90% as singletons. What was sequenced was peripheral blood. Every receptor here comes from a man aged 18 to 29 with active or convalescent COVID-19.

The chain links TRBV12-3 or TRBV12-4 to TRBJ2-5; 9 bases are a match to TRBD1. The CDR3 extends over 13 amino acids. J was trimmed by 5 bases and V by 5 bases; bases with no gene match: 3. DNA for the CDR3: TGTGCCAGCAGTACAGGGGGCTATGAGACCCAGTACTTC. Translating it yields CASSTGGYETQYF.

This chain joins TRBV7-9 and TRBJ1-4, with a possible D match to TRBD1 (5 bases). CDR1 and CDR2 from the germline V gene are SEHNR and FQNEAQ (reference sequence). V was trimmed by 2 bases and J by 8 bases, leaving 15 bases between them. The length of the CDR3 is 15 residues. In nucleotides, the CDR3 is TGTGCCAGCAGCTTAATGGGGCAGAGCCGCGAAAAACTGTTTTTT. It codes for CASSLMGQSREKLFF.

V usage is TRBV28 and J usage is TRBJ1-1; D is undetermined. The CDR3 is 13 amino acids. V lost 3 bases and J lost 0, with 5 bases in between. Per germline, CDR1 MDHEN and CDR2 SYDVKM. The DNA of the CDR3 is TGTGCCAGCAGTTTTGGCCTGAACACTGAAGCTTTCTTT. Translation: CASSFGLNTEAFF.

A single count supports this clone. The V call is TRBV4-1, the J call TRBJ1-5; D unclear. The germline gives CDR1 MGHRA, CDR2 YSYEKL. The ends were cut back, 0 bases at V and 2 bases at J, with 11 bases in the middle. The CDR3 sequence is 16 residues long. Here the CDR3 reads CASSQDGPWGNQPQHF. CDR3 in DNA: TGCGCCAGCAGCCAAGATGGGCCCTGGGGCAATCAGCCCCAGCATTTT.

The chain uses TRBV7-6 and TRBJ2-2, with D hard to call. This CDR3 contains 13 residues. The V gene's germline CDR1 is SGHVS and CDR2 FNYEAQ. V lost 1 base and J 4 bases, leaving 4 bases between the germline ends. For the CDR3, the DNA is TGTGCCAGCAGCTTAGGGCCCACCGGGGAGCTGTTTTTT. This gives the protein CASSLGPTGELFF.

The rearrangement links TRBV10-3 to TRBJ1-5; D is ambiguous. Germline CDR1 reads ENHRY; CDR2 reads SYGVKD. The CDR3 covers 16 residues. V dropped 0 bases and J dropped 1 base, with 10 bases sitting between them. CDR3: CAISESIVGSNQPQHF. In nucleotides, the CDR3 is TGTGCCATCAGTGAGTCTATTGTGGGCAGCAATCAGCCCCAGCATTTT.

This chain connects TRBV20-1 to TRBJ1-5, with TRBD1 as a possible D gene (6 bases). CDR3 length equals 13 residues. Trimming shortened V by 3 bases and J by 5 bases, and 11 bases separated the two germline ends. Germline V CDR1 and CDR2: DFQATT, SNEGSKA (reference sequence). The CDR3 protein is CSASMAGDQPQHF. The CDR3, as DNA: TGCAGTGCTAGTATGGCAGGGGATCAGCCCCAGCATTTT.

V is TRBV7-8 and J is TRBJ2-1, with TRBD2 as a possible D gene (5 bases). The CDR3 extends over 13 amino acids. Per the germline V gene, CDR1 is SGHVS and CDR2 is FQNEAQ. The V gene lost 4 bases and the J gene lost 9 bases, with 13 bases spanning the gap. The CDR3 DNA follows: TGTGCCAGCAGCTCGGACTCCCCGAGTGAGCAGTTCTTC. Translation gives CASSSDSPSEQFF. Based on the CDR3 plus reference TRBV7-8 and TRBJ2-1, the full variable domain is GAGVSQSPRYKVAKRGQDVALRCDPISGHVSLFWYQQALGQGPEFLTYFQNEAQLDKSGLPSDRFFAERPEGSVSTLKIQRTQQEDSAVYLCASSSDSPSEQFFGPGTRLTVL.